The 5 T cell receptor beta chains below were found in one sample sequenced in a study of cytomegalovirus exposure and HLA in healthy donors. PCR involved 60 Vbeta and 13 Jbeta primers. Clones were sequenced by immunoSEQ multiplex PCR, and TCRdb holds only the in-frame ones, with some missing. The sample has 100,000 to 150,000 clones, about four fifths seen once. The sequencing sample was made of PBMCs. These receptors originate from a woman between 40 and 55 years old in good health and CMV-seropositive.

The rearrangement links TRBV27 to TRBJ2-3; D remains unclear. Germline assignment: CDR1 MNHEY and CDR2 SMNVEV (reference sequence). The V end lost 5 bases, the J end lost 4 bases, and 13 bases lay between the germline ends. The CDR3 is 14 residues long. CDR3 DNA: TGTGCCAGCAGTCCCGCCCAACGGGCAGATACGCAGTATTTT. It codes for CASSPAQRADTQYF.

J is TRBJ1-2 and V is TRBV28; D unclear. CDR3 length: 12 amino acids. The V gene lost 0 bases and the J gene lost 10 bases, with 9 bases spanning the gap. Germline V CDR1 and CDR2: MDHEN, SYDVKM. CDR3: CASSLWEQHYTF. The DNA for the CDR3 is TGTGCCAGCAGTTTATGGGAACAGCACTACACCTTC.

This clone was seen just once. The chain joins TRBV27 to TRBJ2-7; TRBD2 agrees at 7 bases. After removal of 9 bases from V and 2 bases from J, the junction contained 4 bases not matched to a gene. Germline CDR1 is MNHEY and CDR2 is SMNVEV (reference sequence). CDR3 size: 12 residues. In DNA form, the CDR3 reads TGTGCCAGTTGGGCGGGAGCCTACGAGCAGTACTTC. Residues: CASWAGAYEQYF.

The V gene is TRBV6-5, the J gene TRBJ1-2, with D possibly matching TRBD1 (5 bases). Per the germline V gene, CDR1 is MNHEY and CDR2 is SVGAGI. The CDR3 is 13 residues long. Trimming shortened V by 2 bases and J by 4 bases, and 8 bases separated the two germline ends. The CDR3 sequence: CASSYGATYGYTF. Written as DNA, the CDR3 is TGTGCCAGCAGTTACGGGGCCACCTATGGCTACACCTTC.

This clone was seen more than once but under ten times. The rearrangement uses TRBV5-1 and TRBJ1-6; 9 positions match TRBD1. CDR3 length: 17 amino acids. Germline V gives CDR1 SGHRS, CDR2 YFSETQ. V shed 1 base, J shed 7 bases, and the junction held 9 bases outside the gene matches. For the CDR3, the DNA is TGCGCCAGCAGCTTGCGGGGACAGGGACCTCAAAATTCACCCCTCCACTTT. Translation: CASSLRGQGPQNSPLHF.